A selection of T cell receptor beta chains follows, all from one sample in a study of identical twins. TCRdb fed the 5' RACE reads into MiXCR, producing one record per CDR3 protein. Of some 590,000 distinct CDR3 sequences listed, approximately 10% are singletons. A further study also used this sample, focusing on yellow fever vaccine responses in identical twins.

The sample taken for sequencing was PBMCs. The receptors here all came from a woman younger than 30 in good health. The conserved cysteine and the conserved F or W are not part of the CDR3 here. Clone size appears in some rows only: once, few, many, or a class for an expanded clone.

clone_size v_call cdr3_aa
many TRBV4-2 ASSQSGYSYEQY
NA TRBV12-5 ASGFRTAEAF
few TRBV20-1 SASVRNYGYT
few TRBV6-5 ASSYSVRGEKLF
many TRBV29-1 SVTTGRSEQY
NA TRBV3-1 ASSQEVYSSGNTIY
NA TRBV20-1 SARFVGPNTDTQY
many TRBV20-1 SATPLSDGGNEQF
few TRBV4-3 ASSQDGREEDTQY
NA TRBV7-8 ASSYIGSMTDTQY
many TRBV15 ATSRDRLAGRADTQY
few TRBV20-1 SARGTDEQF
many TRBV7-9 ASSSAGGVGNEQY
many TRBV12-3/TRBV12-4 ASRGTRGSEQY
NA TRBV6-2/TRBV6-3 ASSIRQGGLDEQF
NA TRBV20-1 SASGLAGGSLSGANVLT
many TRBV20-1 SAPGAGGPTDTQY
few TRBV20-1 SARAREAAYEQY
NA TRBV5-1 ASRTQSSYNEQF
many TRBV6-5 ASSYSDGGGAYEQY
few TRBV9 ASSRAPSPQETQY
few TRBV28 ASSPGTGAFTEAF
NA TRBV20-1 SARGFHYGYT
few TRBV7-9 ASSGGQGREQY
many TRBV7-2 ASSLVGLGDSSYEQY
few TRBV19 ASSAIDTSAKNIQY
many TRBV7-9 ASRRGNQPQH
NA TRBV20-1 SADRTYEQY
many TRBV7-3 ASSAVTDTQY
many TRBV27 ASTSLQSNTGELF
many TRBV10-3 AISDGQGAARETQY
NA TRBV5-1 ASSLGGVGRQLHTEAF
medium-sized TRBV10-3 AISPTAYNEQF
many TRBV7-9 ASSAGVWETQY
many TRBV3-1 ASSQEGSWGSEAF
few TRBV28 ASTVGGPQVEAF
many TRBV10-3 AISEADSKTNYGYT
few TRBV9 ASSVGPQIPSYEQY
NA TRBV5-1 ASSLEGAGRIGSYEQY
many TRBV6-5 ASSAKNQPQH
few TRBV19 ASSRQGTHEQY
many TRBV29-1 SVGTSGRHEQF
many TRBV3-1 ASSQDKSYEQY
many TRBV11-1 ASSVTSGRAQDTQY
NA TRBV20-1 SARDPSGRPSYEQY
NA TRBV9 ASSSRKGGGTDTQY
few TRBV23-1 ASRATGQRLAKNIQY
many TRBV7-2 ASSLRQGAHSPLH
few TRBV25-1 ASRASGGETQY
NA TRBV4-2 ASSQEFRTSGTYEQY
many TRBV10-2 ASSELVGSTDTQY
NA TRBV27 ASSFLPGLAGNEQY
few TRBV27 ASSLNRVYGYT
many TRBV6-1 ASRMGGDTEAF
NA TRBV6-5 ASSYSLAGAKNIQY
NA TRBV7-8 ASSPTSLQGASEQF
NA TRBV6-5 ASSYSSGGAQDTQY
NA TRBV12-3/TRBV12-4 ASSFGEHTQY
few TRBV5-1 ASSLRGGSLETQY